This T cell receptor (beta chain) appears in the sequencing data of a study of blood T cell repertoires in COVID-19. Study-level information: Material from acute and convalescent COVID-19 was sourced from the United States, Italy and Spain. The analysed material was cDNA or gDNA that came from T cells, B-cell-depleted T cells, or PBMCs.

Per the study methods: Reference gene primer amplification yielded estimated nucleated cell counts. The table came from immunoSEQ multiplex PCR; TCRdb's copy has only in-frame clones and leaves some out. The V and J calls and clone size were taken over from that table, and D and trimming were inferred from the DNA. Among 150,000 to 200,000 clones listed, roughly nine tenths were seen once. V lost 1 base and J lost 0, with 16 bases in between. CDR3 length: 17 residues. Germline CDR1 LGHDT, CDR2 YNNKEL (reference sequence). The sequenced sample consisted of peripheral blood. This clonotype was sampled from a man in his sixties with active or convalescent COVID-19. V usage is TRBV3-1 (or the pseudogene TRBV3-2) and J usage is TRBJ2-7; D is possibly TRBD2 (6 bases). CDR3 loop: CASSQVLIGGLSYEQYF. The CDR3 DNA reads TGTGCCAGCAGCCAAGTACTTATCGGGGGTCTCTCCTACGAGCAGTACTTC.